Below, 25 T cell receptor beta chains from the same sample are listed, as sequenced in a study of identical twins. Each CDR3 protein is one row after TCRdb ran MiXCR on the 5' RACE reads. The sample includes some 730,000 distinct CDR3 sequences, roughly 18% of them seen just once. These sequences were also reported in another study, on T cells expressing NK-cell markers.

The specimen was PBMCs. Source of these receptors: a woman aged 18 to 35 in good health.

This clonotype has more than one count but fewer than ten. As DNA, the CDR3 is TGTGCCAGCAGCTTAACAGGAGGCATTCAGTACTTC. Its protein product is CASSLTGGIQYF. The rearrangement joins TRBV7-3 to TRBJ2-4; maybe TRBD2 (5 bases). This CDR3 contains 12 residues. V was pared by 0 bases and J by 9 bases, with 6 bases between. Germline CDR1 SGHTA, CDR2 FQGTGA.

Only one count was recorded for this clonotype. The CDR3 bases are TGTGCCAGCAGTCCAACAGGGGATTTCCCTGAAGCTTTCTTT. This codes for CASSPTGDFPEAFF. The rearrangement links TRBV7-9 to TRBJ1-1; 7 bases match TRBD1. The CDR3 runs to 14 residues. Germline CDR1 and CDR2: SEHNR and FQNEAQ (reference sequence). V dropped 6 bases and J dropped 6; count of bases not matched to a gene: 10.

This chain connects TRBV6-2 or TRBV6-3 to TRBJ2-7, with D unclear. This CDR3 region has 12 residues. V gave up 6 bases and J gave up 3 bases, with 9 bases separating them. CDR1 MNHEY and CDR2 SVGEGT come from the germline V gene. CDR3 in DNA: TGTGCCAGCAGCTACCCCTACTACGAGCAGTACTTC. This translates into CASSYPYYEQYF.

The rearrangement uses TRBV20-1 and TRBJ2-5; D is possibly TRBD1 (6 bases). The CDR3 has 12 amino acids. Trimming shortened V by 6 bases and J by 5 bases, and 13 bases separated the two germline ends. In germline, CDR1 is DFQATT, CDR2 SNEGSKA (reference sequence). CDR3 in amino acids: CSAGPGDETQYF. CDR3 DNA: TGCAGTGCCGGACCAGGGGATGAGACCCAGTACTTC.

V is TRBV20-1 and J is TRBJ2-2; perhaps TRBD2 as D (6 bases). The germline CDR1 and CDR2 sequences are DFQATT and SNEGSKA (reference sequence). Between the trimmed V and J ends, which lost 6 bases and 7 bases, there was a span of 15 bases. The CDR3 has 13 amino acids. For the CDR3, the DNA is TGCAGTGCCCGCCCGACTAGTTTCGGGGAGCTGTTTTTT. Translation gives CSARPTSFGELFF.

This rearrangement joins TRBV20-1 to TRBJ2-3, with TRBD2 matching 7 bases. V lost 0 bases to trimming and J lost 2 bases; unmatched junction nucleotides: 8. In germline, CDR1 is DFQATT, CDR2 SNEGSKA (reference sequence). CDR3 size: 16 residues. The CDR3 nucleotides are TGCAGTGCTAGAGATTTGAGCGCGGGAGACACAGATACGCAGTATTTT. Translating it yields CSARDLSAGDTDTQYF.

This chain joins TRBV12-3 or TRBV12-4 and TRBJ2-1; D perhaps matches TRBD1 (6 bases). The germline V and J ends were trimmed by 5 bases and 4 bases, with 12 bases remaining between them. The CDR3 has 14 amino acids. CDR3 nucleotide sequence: TGTGCCAGCAGTGGGTGGACAGTATACAATGAGCAGTTCTTC. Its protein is CASSGWTVYNEQFF.

The CDR3 sequence: CASSFGSGDEQYF. The DNA for the CDR3 is TGTGCCAGCAGCTTCGGGAGTGGAGACGAGCAGTACTTC. The chain employs TRBV7-9 and TRBJ2-7; D perhaps matches TRBD2 (6 bases). The CDR3 extends over 13 amino acids. V lost 3 bases and J 5 bases, leaving 11 bases between the germline ends. Germline CDR1 is SEHNR and CDR2 is FQNEAQ (reference sequence).

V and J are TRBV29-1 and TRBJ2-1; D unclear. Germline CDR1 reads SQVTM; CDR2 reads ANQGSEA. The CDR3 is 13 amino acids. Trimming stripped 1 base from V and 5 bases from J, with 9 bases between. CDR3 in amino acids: CSVEVQLDNEQFF. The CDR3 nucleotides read TGCAGCGTTGAAGTCCAGCTCGACAATGAGCAGTTCTTC.

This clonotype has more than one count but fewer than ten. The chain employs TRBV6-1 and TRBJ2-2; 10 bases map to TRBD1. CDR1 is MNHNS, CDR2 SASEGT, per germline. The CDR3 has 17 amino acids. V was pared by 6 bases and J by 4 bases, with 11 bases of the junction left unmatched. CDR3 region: CASSQTPGQGITGELFF. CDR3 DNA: TGTGCCAGCAGCCAGACCCCGGGACAGGGGATCACCGGGGAGCTGTTTTTT.

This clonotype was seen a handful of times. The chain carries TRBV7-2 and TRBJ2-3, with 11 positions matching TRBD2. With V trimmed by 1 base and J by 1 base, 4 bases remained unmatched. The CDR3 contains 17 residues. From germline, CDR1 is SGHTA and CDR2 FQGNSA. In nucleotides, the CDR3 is TGTGCCAGCAGCTTAGGGCTAGCGGGAGGTGGCACAGATACGCAGTATTTT. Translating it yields CASSLGLAGGGTDTQYF.

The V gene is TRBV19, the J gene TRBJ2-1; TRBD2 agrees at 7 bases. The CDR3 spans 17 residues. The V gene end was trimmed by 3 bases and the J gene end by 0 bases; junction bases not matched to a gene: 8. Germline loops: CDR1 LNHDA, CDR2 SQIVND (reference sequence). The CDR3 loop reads CASSIHSGSSSYNEQFF. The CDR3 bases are TGTGCCAGTAGTATCCATAGCGGGTCGAGCTCCTACAATGAGCAGTTCTTC. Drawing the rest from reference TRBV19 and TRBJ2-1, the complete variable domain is DGGITQSPKYLFRKEGQNVTLSCEQNLNHDAMYWYRQDPGQGLRLIYYSQIVNDFQKGDIAEGYSVSREKKESFPLTVTSAQKNPTAFYLCASSIHSGSSSYNEQFFGPGTRLTVL.

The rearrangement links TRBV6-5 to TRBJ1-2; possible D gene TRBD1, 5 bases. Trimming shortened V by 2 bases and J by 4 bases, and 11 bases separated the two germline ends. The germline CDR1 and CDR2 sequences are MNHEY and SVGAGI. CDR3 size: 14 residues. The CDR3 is CASSYPQGAYGYTF. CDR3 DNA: TGTGCCAGCAGTTACCCCCAGGGCGCCTATGGCTACACCTTC.

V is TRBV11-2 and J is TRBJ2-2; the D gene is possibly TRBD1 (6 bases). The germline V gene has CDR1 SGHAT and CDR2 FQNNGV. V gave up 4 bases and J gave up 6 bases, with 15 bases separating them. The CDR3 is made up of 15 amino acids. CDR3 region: CASSSIRYRAGELFF. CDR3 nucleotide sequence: TGTGCCAGCAGCTCCATAAGATACAGGGCCGGGGAGCTGTTTTTT.

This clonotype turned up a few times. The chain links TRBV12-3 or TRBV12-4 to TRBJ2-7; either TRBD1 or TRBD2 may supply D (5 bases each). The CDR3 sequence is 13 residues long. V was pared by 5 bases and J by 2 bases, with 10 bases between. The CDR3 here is CASSVRGPYEQYF. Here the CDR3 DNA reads TGTGCCAGCAGTGTACGGGGCCCCTACGAGCAGTACTTC.

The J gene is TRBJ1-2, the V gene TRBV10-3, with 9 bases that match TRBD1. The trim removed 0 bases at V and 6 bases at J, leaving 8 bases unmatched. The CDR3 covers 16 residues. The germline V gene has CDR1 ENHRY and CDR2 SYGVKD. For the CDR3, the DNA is TGTGCCATCAGTGAGTCGACTCGACAGGGGGGCAATGGCTACACCTTC. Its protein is CAISESTRQGGNGYTF.

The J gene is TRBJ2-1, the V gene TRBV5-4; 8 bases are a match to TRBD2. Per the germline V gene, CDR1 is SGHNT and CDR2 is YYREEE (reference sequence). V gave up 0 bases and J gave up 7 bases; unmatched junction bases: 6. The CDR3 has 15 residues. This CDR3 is CASSLAGRVWNEQFF. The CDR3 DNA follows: TGTGCCAGCAGCTTGGCCGGGAGGGTATGGAATGAGCAGTTCTTC.

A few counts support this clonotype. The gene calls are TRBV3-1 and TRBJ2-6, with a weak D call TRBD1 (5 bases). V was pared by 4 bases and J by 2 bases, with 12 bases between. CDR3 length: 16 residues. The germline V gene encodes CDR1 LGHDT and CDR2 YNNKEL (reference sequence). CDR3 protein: CASSPTGLTGANVLTF. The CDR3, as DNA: TGTGCCAGCAGCCCTACAGGCCTTACTGGGGCCAACGTCCTGACTTTC.

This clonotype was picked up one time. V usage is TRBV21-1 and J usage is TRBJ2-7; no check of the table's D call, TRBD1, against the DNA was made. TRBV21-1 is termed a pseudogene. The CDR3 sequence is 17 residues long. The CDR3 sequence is CASSLQGAQQKRYEQYF. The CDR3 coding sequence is TGTGCCAGCAGCCTTCAGGGTGCACAACAAAAACGTTACGAGCAGTACTTC.

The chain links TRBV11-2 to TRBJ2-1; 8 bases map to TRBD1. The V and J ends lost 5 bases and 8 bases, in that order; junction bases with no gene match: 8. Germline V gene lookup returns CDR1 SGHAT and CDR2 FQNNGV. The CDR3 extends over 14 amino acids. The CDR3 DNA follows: TGTGCCAGCAGCAAACGGACAGGGCGGGATGAGCAGTTCTTC. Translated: CASSKRTGRDEQFF.

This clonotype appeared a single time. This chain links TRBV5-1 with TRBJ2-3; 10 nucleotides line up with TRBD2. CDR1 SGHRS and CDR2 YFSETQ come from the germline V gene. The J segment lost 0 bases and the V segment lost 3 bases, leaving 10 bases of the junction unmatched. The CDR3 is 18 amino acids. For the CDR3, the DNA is TGCGCCAGCAGCTCAGGGGCTAGCGGGAGTTCTAGCACAGATACGCAGTATTTT. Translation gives CASSSGASGSSSTDTQYF.

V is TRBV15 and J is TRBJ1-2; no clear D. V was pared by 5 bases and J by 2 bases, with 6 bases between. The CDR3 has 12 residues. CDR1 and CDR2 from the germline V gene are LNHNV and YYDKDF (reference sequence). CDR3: CATSGQNYGYTF. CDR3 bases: TGTGCCACCAGCGGGCAGAACTATGGCTACACCTTC.

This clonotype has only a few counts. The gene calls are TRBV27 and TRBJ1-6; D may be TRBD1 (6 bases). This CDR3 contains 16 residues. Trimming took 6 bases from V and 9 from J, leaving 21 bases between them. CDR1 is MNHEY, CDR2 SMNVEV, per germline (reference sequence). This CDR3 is CASSFGGAGLRSPLHF. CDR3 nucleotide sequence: TGTGCCAGCAGCTTCGGGGGCGCGGGTCTCCGTTCACCCCTCCACTTT.

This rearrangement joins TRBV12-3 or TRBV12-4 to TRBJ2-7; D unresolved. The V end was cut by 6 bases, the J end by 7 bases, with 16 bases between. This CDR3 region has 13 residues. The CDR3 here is CASSLGQSWEQYF. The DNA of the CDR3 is TGTGCCAGCAGCCTAGGCCAGTCTTGGGAGCAGTACTTC.

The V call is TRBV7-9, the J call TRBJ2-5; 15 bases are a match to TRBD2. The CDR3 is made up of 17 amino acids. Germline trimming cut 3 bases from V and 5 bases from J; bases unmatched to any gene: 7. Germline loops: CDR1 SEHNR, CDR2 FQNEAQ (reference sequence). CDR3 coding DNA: TGTGCCAGCAGCTTTGGACTAGCGGGAGGGCCTAGGGAGACCCAGTACTTC. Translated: CASSFGLAGGPRETQYF.